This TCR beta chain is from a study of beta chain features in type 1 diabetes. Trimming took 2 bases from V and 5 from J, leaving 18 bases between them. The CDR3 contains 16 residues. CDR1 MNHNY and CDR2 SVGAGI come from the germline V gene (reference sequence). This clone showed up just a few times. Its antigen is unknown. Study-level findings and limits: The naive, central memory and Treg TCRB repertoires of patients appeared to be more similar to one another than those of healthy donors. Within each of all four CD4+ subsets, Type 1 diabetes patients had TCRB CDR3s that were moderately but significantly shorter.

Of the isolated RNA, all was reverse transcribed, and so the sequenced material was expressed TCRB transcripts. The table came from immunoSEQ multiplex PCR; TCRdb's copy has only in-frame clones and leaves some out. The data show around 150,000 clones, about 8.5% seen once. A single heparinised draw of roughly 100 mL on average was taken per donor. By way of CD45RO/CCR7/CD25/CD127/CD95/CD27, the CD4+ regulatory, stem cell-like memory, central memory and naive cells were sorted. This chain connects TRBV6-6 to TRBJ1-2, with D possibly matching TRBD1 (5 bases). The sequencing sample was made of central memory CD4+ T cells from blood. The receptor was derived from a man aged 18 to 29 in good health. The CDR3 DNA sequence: TGTGCCAGCAGTTACAATCTCAGGGCGCCGGGTTATGGCTACACCTTC. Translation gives CASSYNLRAPGYGYTF.